This TCR beta chain was identified during a study of OX40 agonist ivuxolimab in advanced cancers. The protocol was immunoSEQ multiplex PCR, while the TCRdb copy is restricted to in-frame clones and leaves out a portion. Counted here are about 44,000 clones, 70% to 90% occurring once; the ten biggest clones make up 0.38%. Germline assignment: CDR1 MNHNY and CDR2 SVGAGI (reference sequence). The CDR3 spans 12 residues. The V gene lost 6 bases and the J gene lost 0 bases, with 5 bases spanning the gap. The source material was CD4+ or CD8+ T cells sorted from blood, sampled in a trial of the OX40 agonist ivuxolimab. The J gene is TRBJ2-5, the V gene TRBV6-6, with D unclear. The TCR originated in an adult with an advanced solid tumor such as melanoma, head and neck, liver or kidney cancer. The CDR3 here is CASRINQETQYF. For the CDR3, the DNA is TGTGCCAGCAGGATAAACCAAGAGACCCAGTACTTC.